This T cell receptor (beta chain) was recorded in a study of blood T cell repertoires in COVID-19. In the study overall: Sources were T cells, B-cell-depleted T cells, or PBMCs; the material itself was cDNA or gDNA.

The CDR3 length is 15 residues. CDR1 SGHRS and CDR2 YFSETQ come from the germline V gene. Trimming removed 2 bases at V and 5 bases at J, with 16 bases between. Repertoires were generated with immunoSEQ multiplex PCR, while TCRdb's copy carries only in-frame clones and drops some. This table has 360,000 or so clones, about nine tenths appearing once. What was sequenced was peripheral blood. This receptor was taken from a woman in her fifties or sixties with COVID-19, enrolled during active disease. The V and J genes are TRBV5-1 and TRBJ1-1; D is uncertain. The DNA of the CDR3 is TGCGCCAGCAGCTTCCGGGAGGCGAGAGGGACTGAAGCTTTCTTT. Translated: CASSFREARGTEAFF.